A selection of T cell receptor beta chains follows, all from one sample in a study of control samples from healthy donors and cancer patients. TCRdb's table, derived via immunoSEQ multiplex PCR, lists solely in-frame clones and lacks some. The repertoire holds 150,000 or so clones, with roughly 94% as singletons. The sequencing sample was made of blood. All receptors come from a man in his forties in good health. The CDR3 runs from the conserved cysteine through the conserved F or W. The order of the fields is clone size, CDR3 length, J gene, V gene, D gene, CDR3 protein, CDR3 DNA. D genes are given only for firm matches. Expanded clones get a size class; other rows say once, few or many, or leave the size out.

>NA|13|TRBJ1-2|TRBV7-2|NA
CASSSLRYGGYTF
TGTGCCAGCAGCTCTCTCCGCTACGGGGGCTACACCTTC
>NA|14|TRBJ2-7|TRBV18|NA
CASSLELSSYEQYF
TGTGCCAGCTCACTTGAACTGAGCTCCTACGAGCAGTACTTC
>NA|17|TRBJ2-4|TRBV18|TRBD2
CASSPPTSGVTKNIQYF
TGTGCCAGCTCACCACCGACTAGCGGGGTAACCAAAAACATTCAGTACTTC
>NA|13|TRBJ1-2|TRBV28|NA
CASSQGQLYGYTF
TGTGCCAGCAGTCAGGGGCAGCTCTATGGCTACACCTTC
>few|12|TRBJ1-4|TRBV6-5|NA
CASRVHGEKLFF
TGTGCCAGCAGAGTACACGGGGAAAAACTGTTTTTT
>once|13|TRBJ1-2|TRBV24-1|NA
CATSAGQNYGYTF
TGTGCCACCAGTGCAGGACAGAACTATGGCTACACCTTC
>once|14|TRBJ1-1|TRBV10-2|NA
CASSDGAGVTEAFF
TGCGCCAGCAGTGACGGGGCAGGGGTTACTGAAGCTTTCTTT
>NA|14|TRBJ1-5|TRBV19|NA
CASTWTASGQPQHF
TGTGCCAGTACTTGGACAGCAAGTGGACAGCCCCAGCATTTT
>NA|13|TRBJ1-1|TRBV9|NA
CASSTGPAREAFF
TGTGCCAGCAGCACCGGACCAGCCCGTGAAGCTTTCTTT
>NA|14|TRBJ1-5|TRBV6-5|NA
CATGDGFSNQPQHF
TGTGCCACCGGGGACGGCTTTAGCAATCAGCCCCAGCATTTT
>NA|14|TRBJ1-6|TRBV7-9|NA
CASSFGGSNSPLHF
TGTGCCAGCAGCTTTGGGGGTAGCAATTCACCCCTCCACTTT
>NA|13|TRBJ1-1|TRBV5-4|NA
CASSLRDDTEAFF
TGTGCCAGCAGTCTCCGGGACGACACTGAAGCTTTCTTT
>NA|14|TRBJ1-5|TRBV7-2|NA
CASSPGQLNQPQHF
TGTGCCAGCAGCCCCGGACAGCTCAATCAGCCCCAGCATTTT
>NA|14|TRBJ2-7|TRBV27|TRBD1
CASSLGQGGFEQYF
TGTGCCAGCAGTTTAGGACAGGGGGGATTCGAGCAGTACTTC
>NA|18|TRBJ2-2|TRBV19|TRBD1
CASSPRRDRAYDVGELFF
TGTGCCAGTAGTCCCCGCCGGGACAGGGCCTATGATGTCGGGGAGCTGTTTTTT
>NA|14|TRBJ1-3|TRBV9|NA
CASSGQGRGDTIYF
TGTGCCAGCAGCGGTCAGGGAAGGGGGGACACCATATATTTT
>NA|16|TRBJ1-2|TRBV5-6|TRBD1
CASSSGTGRRVYGYTF
TGTGCCAGCAGCTCTGGGACAGGGCGTCGGGTCTATGGCTACACCTTC
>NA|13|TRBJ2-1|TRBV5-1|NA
CASSLGEYNEQFF
TGCGCCAGCAGCTTAGGTGAATACAATGAGCAGTTCTTC
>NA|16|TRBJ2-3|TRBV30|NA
CAWSLGAGLFTDTQYF
TGTGCCTGGAGTCTCGGGGCAGGCCTCTTCACAGATACGCAGTATTTT
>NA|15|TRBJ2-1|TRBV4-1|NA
CASSQEGLLYNEQFF
TGCGCCAGCAGCCAAGAGGGACTTCTGTACAATGAGCAGTTCTTC
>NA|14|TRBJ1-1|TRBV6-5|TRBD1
CASRPLTGGSEAFF
TGTGCCAGCAGGCCCCTTACAGGGGGCTCTGAAGCTTTCTTT
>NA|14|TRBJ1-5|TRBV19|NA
CASSRQASNQPQHF
TGTGCCAGTAGTCGACAGGCCAGCAATCAGCCCCAGCATTTT
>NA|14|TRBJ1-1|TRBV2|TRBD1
CASSPGQGWTEAFF
TGTGCCAGCAGCCCGGGACAGGGCTGGACTGAAGCTTTCTTT